The rows below give T cell receptor beta chains drawn from one sample of a study of tumor-infiltrating lymphocytes in primary liver carcinoma. TCRdb processed the multiplex PCR reads anew with MiXCR; each CDR3 protein has one entry. This table holds some 190,000 distinct CDR3 sequences, around four fifths found once. Material: tumor tissue from primary liver carcinoma. The receptors derive from a man aged 35 to 55 with primary liver carcinoma and hepatitis B virus infection. The CDR3 runs from the conserved cysteine through the conserved F or W. A D gene is named only where the DNA matches it firmly. The size field is filled for only some rows; it gives once, few, many or a size class.

j_gene	d_gene	abundance	v_gene	CDR3nt	CDR3aa
TRBJ1-1	-	-	TRBV2	TGTGCCGGTAACAGGGACCCGAACACTGAAACTTTCTTT	CAGNRDPNTETFF
TRBJ2-5	TRBD2	-	TRBV5-4	TGTGCCAGCAGCTCGAGCGGGGACGGCCAAGAGACCCATTACTTC	CASSSSGDGQETHYF
TRBJ2-7	-	-	TRBV11-3	TGTGCCACTCAACAGGTGGTGACTTCCTACGAACAGTACTTC	CATQQVVTSYEQYF
TRBJ2-2	TRBD1	-	TRBV29-1	TGCAGCGTTAATGGGGACAGGGACATCGGAGAGCTGTTTTTT	CSVNGDRDIGELFF
TRBJ1-1	TRBD1	-	TRBV5-6	TGTGCCACCAGCGCACTACAGGGGCGGACTGAAGCTTTCTTT	CATSALQGRTEAFF
TRBJ1-6	-	-	TRBV11-1	TGTGCCAACAGCAGGACACTGGTTTCACCCATCCACTTT	CANSRTLVSPIHF
TRBJ2-5	TRBD2	many	TRBV4-3	TGCGCCAGCAGCCAAACGACTAGCGGAGAGACCCAGTACTTC	CASSQTTSGETQYF
TRBJ2-2	-	once	TRBV6-5	TGTGCCAGCAGTTACCTAGGGAATACCGGGGAGCGGTTTTTT	CASSYLGNTGERFF
TRBJ1-6	-	-	TRBV12-3/TRBV12-4	TGTGCCAGCAGTTTACGGGTGACCGATTCACCCCTCCACTTT	CASSLRVTDSPLHF
TRBJ1-2	-	-	TRBV6-5	TGTGCCAACACCGATGGGAGAGGCTGTACCTTC	CANTDGRGCTF
TRBJ2-7	-	-	TRBV6-5	TGTGCCAGGAGACACCGACTACCGGGAGAGTACGAGCAGTATTTC	CARRHRLPGEYEQYF
TRBJ2-1	-	many	TRBV12-3/TRBV12-4	TGTGCCAGCAGTTTAGGCTCAGTTGACAATGAGCAGTTCTTC	CASSLGSVDNEQFF
TRBJ2-1	TRBD2	-	TRBV4-2	TGTGCCAGGAGCCACGAGAGCAGCGGGAACTACAATGTGCAGTTCTTC	CARSHESSGNYNVQFF
TRBJ2-5	TRBD1	-	TRBV11-2	TGTGCTAGCATCTTAAACAGGGGGCTTGTGGAGACCCAGTACTTC	CASILNRGLVETQYF
TRBJ2-3	-	-	TRBV29-1	TGCAGCGTATGGGGGGCATCGGGGGGTACGCAGTATTTT	CSVWGASGGTQYF
TRBJ2-3	-	-	TRBV11-1	TGTGCCAGCAGCTCTGAGGGAAGCTCTGTTGGAGCCCACACAGATACGCAATATTTT	CASSSEGSSVGAHTDTQYF
TRBJ2-5	TRBD2	medium-sized	TRBV11-2	TGTGCCAGCAGCTTTGGTAGCCTTCTAGCGGGAGGGCGGGGAGAGACCCAGTACTTC	CASSFGSLLAGGRGETQYF
TRBJ2-3	TRBD2	-	TRBV5-4	TGTGTCAGCAGTCGGGGGACTAGCGGAGATACGCAGTATTTT	CVSSRGTSGDTQYF
TRBJ1-1	-	-	TRBV28	TGTGCCAGCAGTTTAGACTGGAACACTGAAGCTTTCTTT	CASSLDWNTEAFF
TRBJ2-1	TRBD1	-	TRBV5-4	TGTGCCAGCGGCTTTGACAGGGGGCCTTCCTACAATGAGCAGTTCTTC	CASGFDRGPSYNEQFF
TRBJ2-3	-	-	TRBV11-1	TGTGCCAGCAATTCTGGGGGAATCTCTGTTGGAGCCCGCACAGATACGCAGTATTTT	CASNSGGISVGARTDTQYF
TRBJ2-3	-	-	TRBV24-1	TGTGCCATCAGTGATTTATACACAGATACGCAGTATTTT	CAISDLYTDTQYF
TRBJ2-7	TRBD2	-	TRBV6-1	TGTGCCAGCAGTGAAGGTGCCGGCGGGGGTAACCTGTACGAGCAGTACTTC	CASSEGAGGGNLYEQYF
TRBJ2-1	TRBD1	-	TRBV6-2/TRBV6-3	TGTGCCAGCAAAGGGACAGGGGATCCCAATAAGCGGTTCTTC	CASKGTGDPNKRFF
TRBJ2-1	-	-	TRBV5-4	TGTGCCAGCGGCTCCGACGGAGGGGGCTATGTGAATGAGCAGTTCTTC	CASGSDGGGYVNEQFF
TRBJ2-2	-	-	TRBV7-9	TGTGACAGCAGCTTAGTTCTTCATGGTTGGACCGAAGAGCTGTTTTTT	CDSSLVLHGWTEELFF
TRBJ2-3	-	-	TRBV11-2	TGTGCCAGCAGCTTGGATTCTCAGGGTACAGATACGCAGTATTTC	CASSLDSQGTDTQYF
TRBJ2-5	TRBD1	-	TRBV5-6	TGTGTCAGGAGCTCAGGGCGACAGGGTCTGCCCCAGTACTTC	CVRSSGRQGLPQYF
TRBJ2-5	-	-	TRBV11-2	TGTGCCAGCGGCTTAAACGAGACCCAGTACTTC	CASGLNETQYF
TRBJ2-6	-	-	TRBV5-4	TGTGCCAGCAGCCCCGGGTCTTTCTTCTCTTGGGTCAACGTCCTGACTTTC	CASSPGSFFSWVNVLTF
TRBJ1-2	-	once	TRBV6-5	TGCGCCACCAGTTCGCGGGGTACTTATGGCTACACCTTC	CATSSRGTYGYTF
TRBJ1-3	-	many	TRBV7-9	TGTGCCAGCAGCTTAGCGGGTGAAGGGCTCTCTGGAAACACCATATATTTT	CASSLAGEGLSGNTIYF
TRBJ1-5	-	-	TRBV6-1	TGTGCCAGCAGTGAACCGGGAGAGGTGAATCAGCCCCAGCATTTT	CASSEPGEVNQPQHF
TRBJ2-3	-	-	TRBV5-6	TGTCCTAGCAGCTTGTCCGGTAACACAGATACGCAGTATTTT	CPSSLSGNTDTQYF
TRBJ1-2	TRBD1	once	TRBV29-1	TGCAGCGTTGTAAAAAGTCAGGGGGACAGGGATTACGGCTACACCTTC	CSVVKSQGDRDYGYTF
TRBJ2-1	-	many	TRBV5-6	TGTGCCAGCAGCGCCCCGCCCACCGATGAGCAGTTCTTC	CASSAPPTDEQFF
TRBJ2-7	-	-	TRBV29-1	TGCGGCGTTGAAGGACGGGGGAAACCCTACGAGCAGTACTTC	CGVEGRGKPYEQYF
TRBJ2-3	-	-	TRBV7-8	TGTGCCAGTAGCATTAGGGGATACACAGATACGCAGTATTTT	CASSIRGYTDTQYF
TRBJ1-1	-	-	TRBV12-3/TRBV12-4	TGTGCCGGCAGTGAAGAGGGTGTGCTGGCTTTCTTT	CAGSEEGVLAFF
TRBJ2-3	-	-	TRBV29-1	TGCAGCGGAGCCCAAGGGTCCACGCAGTATTTT	CSGAQGSTQYF
TRBJ2-5	-	-	TRBV4-3	TGCGCCAGTATCCAAGTCCTAATGGCGGCCCAGTACTTC	CASIQVLMAAQYF
TRBJ2-7	TRBD2	many	TRBV20-1	TGCAGTGTCTACGGGAGGGGGTCCTACGAGCAGTACTTC	CSVYGRGSYEQYF
TRBJ2-2	-	-	TRBV10-3	TGTGCCAGCTCGGGGCTAGGCACCTCCGGGGAGCTGTTTTTT	CASSGLGTSGELFF
TRBJ1-1	-	-	TRBV10-2	TGCACCAGCAGCCACCTCAGTGAAGCTTTCTTT	CTSSHLSEAFF
TRBJ2-2	-	-	TRBV29-1	TGCAGCGCCATGACATCTGGGACCGGGGAGCTGTTTTTT	CSAMTSGTGELFF
TRBJ2-1	TRBD2	-	TRBV12-3/TRBV12-4	TGTGCCAGTATGACTAGCAGGAGATTCAATGAGCAGTTCTTC	CASMTSRRFNEQFF
TRBJ2-5	-	-	TRBV16	TGTGGCAGCAGCCAATCTCCGGCGTCCCAAGAGACCCAGTACTTC	CGSSQSPASQETQYF
TRBJ2-1	-	-	TRBV12-3/TRBV12-4	TGTGCCAGCGCCCGAAGGGGCAGGGATTTACTTAATGAACAGTTCTTC	CASARRGRDLLNEQFF
TRBJ2-7	TRBD1	-	TRBV29-1	TGCAGCGTCCAAGAAGGGGGCCGTTCCTACGATCAGTACTTC	CSVQEGGRSYDQYF
TRBJ2-5	-	-	TRBV4-3	TGCGCCAGCAGCCAATCAGTCCGTTTGGCTGAGACCCAGTACTTC	CASSQSVRLAETQYF
TRBJ2-1	-	-	TRBV11-1	TGTGCCAGCAGCTTCCAGGGACCGCTGGGTAATGAGCCGTTCTTC	CASSFQGPLGNEPFF
TRBJ2-7	TRBD1	once	TRBV7-9	TGTGCCAGCGGTCAGGGACAGAGCGAGGAGTACTTC	CASGQGQSEEYF
TRBJ1-6	-	-	TRBV5-4	TGTGTCTGCAGCCACGATAATTCACCCCTCCACTTT	CVCSHDNSPLHF
TRBJ2-7	-	-	TRBV29-1	TGCAGTGTTGAAGGGCGTCACGAGCAGTACTTC	CSVEGRHEQYF